Listed here are 8 T cell receptor beta chains from one sample, sequenced in a study of molecular identifiers for immune sequencing clone quantification. TCRdb re-called the PCR reads through MiXCR, storing one row per CDR3 protein. The table lists about 640,000 distinct CDR3 sequences, 15% to 20% of them singletons. The specimen sequenced was naive CD8+ T cells from blood, with Jurkat cell RNA spiked in. The subset here: FACS-sorted CD8+CD4-CCR7+CD45RA+ naive T cells. These receptors all stem from a human donor in good health. Some libraries in this study had Jurkat cell RNA spiked in.

The table lists this clonotype with many counts. The chain is built from TRBV24-1 and TRBJ2-2; perhaps TRBD1 as D (6 bases). CDR1 is KGHDR, CDR2 SFDVKD, per germline. The CDR3 spans 15 residues. V lost 2 bases and J 1 base, leaving 7 bases between the germline ends. CDR3 in amino acids: CATSDWDKNTGELFF. For the CDR3, the DNA is TGTGCCACCAGTGATTGGGACAAGAACACCGGGGAGCTGTTTTTT.

This clonotype was observed a handful of times. The rearrangement links TRBV11-2 to TRBJ2-1; 8 nucleotides align to TRBD2. The CDR3 contains 15 residues. After removal of 0 bases from V and 4 bases from J, the junction contained 2 bases not matched to a gene. Germline values: CDR1 SGHAT, CDR2 FQNNGV. CDR3 sequence reads: CASSLERGAYNEQFF. CDR3 DNA sequence: TGTGCCAGCAGCTTAGAGCGGGGGGCATACAATGAGCAGTTCTTC.

This clonotype was seen at least ten times. This chain links TRBV24-1 with TRBJ1-1; 7 nucleotides align to TRBD1. Germline CDR1 is KGHDR and CDR2 is SFDVKD. With 7 bases clipped from V and 0 bases from J, the junction kept 1 base outside the gene matches. The CDR3 is made up of 13 amino acids. The CDR3 is CATRQGMNTEAFF. In DNA, the CDR3 is TGTGCCACCAGACAGGGGATGAACACTGAAGCTTTCTTT.

The V and J genes are TRBV10-3 and TRBJ2-1, with D perhaps TRBD2 (6 bases). Germline V gene lookup returns CDR1 ENHRY and CDR2 SYGVKD. Trimming took 3 bases from V and 5 from J, leaving 14 bases between them. The CDR3 spans 15 residues. CDR3 amino acids: CAISDPPGDNNEQFF. The CDR3, as DNA: TGTGCCATCAGTGACCCGCCGGGAGACAACAATGAGCAGTTCTTC.

This clonotype has at least ten counts. The chain combines TRBV5-6 with TRBJ1-5; D is unresolved. Germline lookup yields CDR1 SGHDT and CDR2 YYEEEE. CDR3 length: 14 residues. Deletions cut 0 bases from V and 3 bases from J, with 7 bases between. The CDR3 DNA follows: TGTGCCAGCAGCTTGGGGGTGAACAATCAGCCCCAGCATTTT. This translates into CASSLGVNNQPQHF.

In this sample, this clonotype turned up once. This may arise from a read error, as a much more abundant clone is one base away. Lacking the conserved final phenylalanine or tryptophan, this CDR3 likely reflects a read error. The chain couples TRBV7-2 to TRBJ2-7; weak D call: TRBD1 (6 bases). V lost 2 bases and J 5 bases, leaving 19 bases between the germline ends. The germline V gene encodes CDR1 SGHTA and CDR2 FQGNSA. The CDR3 spans 16 residues. For the CDR3, the DNA is TGTGCCAGCAGCTTATTTGGGGGCGAGAGTTCCCACGAGCAGTACTTG. Translated, it gives CASSLFGGESSHEQYL.

This clonotype was seen at least ten times. The chain links TRBV27 to TRBJ2-7; either TRBD1 or TRBD2 may fit D (6 bases each). Germline lookup yields CDR1 MNHEY and CDR2 SMNVEV (reference sequence). Deletions cut 4 bases from V and 3 bases from J, with 16 bases between. CDR3 length: 15 residues. CDR3 sequence (DNA): TGTGCCAGCAGTTCCTCCCCGGGGGCGGTCTACGAGCAGTACTTC. This codes for CASSSSPGAVYEQYF.

This clonotype was observed at least ten times. The rearrangement links TRBV10-3 to TRBJ2-1; 9 positions match TRBD1. Trimming at V came to 2 bases and at J to 4 bases, leaving 3 bases not matched to a gene. Germline V gene sequence: CDR1 ENHRY, CDR2 SYGVKD. The CDR3 length is 15 residues. The CDR3 bases are TGTGCCATCAGTGAGGGACAGGGGTCGTACAATGAGCAGTTCTTC. This gives the protein CAISEGQGSYNEQFF.